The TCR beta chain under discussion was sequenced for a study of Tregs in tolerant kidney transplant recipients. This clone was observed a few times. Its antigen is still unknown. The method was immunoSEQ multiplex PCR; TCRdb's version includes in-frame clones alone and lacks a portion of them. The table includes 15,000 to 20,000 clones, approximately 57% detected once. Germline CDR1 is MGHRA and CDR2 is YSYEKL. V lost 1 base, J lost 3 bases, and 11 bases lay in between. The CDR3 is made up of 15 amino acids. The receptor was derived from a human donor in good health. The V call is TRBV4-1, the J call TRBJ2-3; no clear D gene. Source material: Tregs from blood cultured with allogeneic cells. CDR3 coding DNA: TGCGCCAGCAGCCAAGTGGCCTTGAGTACAGATACGCAGTATTTT. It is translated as CASSQVALSTDTQYF.